This section outlines one T cell receptor (beta chain) sequence together with its context. Its antigen is unknown. Sequenced by immunoSEQ multiplex PCR; TCRdb stores in-frame clones only, minus some. This repertoire shows some 120,000 clones, roughly 89% found once; its top ten account for about 1.1%. CDR1 and CDR2 from the germline V gene are MDHEN and SYDVKM. V lost 6 bases to trimming and J lost 15 bases, with 12 bases between them. The CDR3 sequence is 10 residues long. This specimen comes from a study of cytomegalovirus exposure and HLA in healthy donors. About the research overall: The roughly 670 first-cohort repertoires shared a platform with the roughly 120 validation repertoires, as reported in a later analysis. Study-wide results and caveats: A list of roughly 160 TCR beta chains associated with cytomegalovirus was given. In vitro work confirmed that three CMV-associated chains recognize CMV antigens.

The origin of this receptor is a woman in her late teens or twenties in good health and CMV-seronegative. The chain couples TRBV28 to TRBJ2-1; a possible D gene is TRBD2 (5 bases). Sequenced material: PBMCs. For the CDR3, the DNA is TGTGCCAGCAGCTCTGGGGAGTCGTTCTTC. Protein: CASSSGESFF. Full variable domain (missing parts from reference TRBV28 and TRBJ2-1): DVKVTQSSRYLVKRTGEKVFLECVQDMDHENMFWYRQDPGLGLRLIYFSYDVKMKEKGDIPEGYSVSREKKERFSLILESASTNQTSMYLCASSSGESFFGPGTRLTVL.